This T cell receptor (beta chain) was observed in a study of blood T cell repertoires in COVID-19 (dated by TCRdb to 2020 to 2021). Context from the whole study: Samples from collaborators originated in the United States, Italy and Spain and spanned both the acute and convalescent phases of COVID-19. The material from the prospective study consisted of cDNA or gDNA derived from T cells, B-cell-depleted T cells, or PBMCs. Deeply sampled blood TCRbeta repertoires from subjects exposed to, actively infected with, or recovered from COVID-19 were included in the dataset. The repertoires were released in a freely available public database meant as a resource for research on the immune response to SARS-CoV-2. Samples were obtained from the ongoing ImmuneRACE study (first 160 participants) and from about 1,300 subjects provided by 6 global collaborators. The sample metadata nearly always contained a de-identified subject ID, COVID-19 status, age in years and sex. Where available, HLA class I and class II types were taken from metadata supplied by the sample provider and were not determined by assay-based typing.

Collaborating institutions collected whole blood in K2EDTA tubes following their own protocols. For TCRbeta analysis, collaborator samples were shipped as frozen whole blood, as isolated PBMCs, or as DNA extracted from either sample type. Broader findings and caveats from the paper: The amount of clinical and demographic metadata varied by source and participant and was provided uncurated.

This clone was found a few times. Its recognized antigen is unknown. Nothing much larger sits one base from this clone, and base qualities are not available. TCRbeta CDR3 regions were amplified from genomic DNA using the immunoSEQ Assay, a bias-controlled multiplex PCR. The paper's processing steps were these. Within the assay, amplification of reference gene primers was used to estimate how many nucleated cells each sample contained. Sequence reads were collapsed and filtered to measure the absolute abundance of every unique TCRbeta CDR3 rearrangement. Productive Simpson clonality was computed per sample as the square root of Simpson's diversity index over productive rearrangements. The clones in this table, taken by TCRdb from immuneACCESS, are in-frame only. Not every clone is retained; where verified, under half of the shortfall comes from an unresolved V gene, and the cause of the rest is unknown. For V, J and clone size, that table is used; D and trimming come from the DNA. Counted in this sample were 99,000 or so clones; about four fifths of them appeared once. About 27% of the sample is in the top ten clones.

Its CDR3 holds 15 amino acids, cysteine through phenylalanine. Only the CDR3 DNA stays, 45 bases, in frame from base 1. CDR1 SGHTA and CDR2 FQGNSA are derived from the germline V gene. V drops 4 bases and J drops 5 bases, leaving 17 bases in between. The rearrangement combines TRBV7-2 with TRBJ2-5; TRBD2 could be the D gene, as 7 bases match. What was sequenced was peripheral blood. The source is a man in his sixties with acute or convalescent COVID-19. At the DNA level, the sequence is TGTGCCAGCAGCTCCGTTGGGGGGGCGAGGGAGACCCAGTACTTC. This translates into CASSSVGGARETQYF.